Sequencing of this T cell receptor (beta chain) was carried out in a study of PD-1 blockade in classical Hodgkin lymphoma. As regards this clone: Its target is not known.

General study results and limits: It was among complete responders that baseline diversity resembled that of newly diagnosed patients.

This CDR3 is built from 14 residues. Trimming stripped 0 bases from V and 7 bases from J, with 8 bases between. Per the germline V gene, CDR1 is SGDLS and CDR2 is YYNGEE. No patient escaped relapse after autologous stem cell transplantation, and brentuximab vedotin exposure varied. Repertoires were generated with immunoSEQ multiplex PCR, while TCRdb's copy carries only in-frame clones and drops some. The profile shows 14,000 to 15,000 clones, 80% to 90% of them singletons. This TCR was recovered from a human donor with classical Hodgkin lymphoma. Sequenced material: peripheral blood mononuclear cells (PBMCs), taken before the second cycle of nivolumab. This chain links TRBV9 with TRBJ1-6; D remains ambiguous. CDR3 loop: CASSVDGENSPLHF. The CDR3 nucleotides are TGTGCCAGCAGCGTAGACGGGGAAAATTCACCCCTCCACTTT.